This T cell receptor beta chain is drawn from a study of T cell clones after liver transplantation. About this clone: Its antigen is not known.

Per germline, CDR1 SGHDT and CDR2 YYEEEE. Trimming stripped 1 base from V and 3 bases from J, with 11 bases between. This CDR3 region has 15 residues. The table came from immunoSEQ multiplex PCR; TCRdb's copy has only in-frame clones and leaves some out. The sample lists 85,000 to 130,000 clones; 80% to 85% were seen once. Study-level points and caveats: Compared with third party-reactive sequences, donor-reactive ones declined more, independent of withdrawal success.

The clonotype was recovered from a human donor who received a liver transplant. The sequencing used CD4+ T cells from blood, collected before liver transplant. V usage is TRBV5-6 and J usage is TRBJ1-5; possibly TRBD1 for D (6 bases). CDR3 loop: CASSLFGGSNQPQHF. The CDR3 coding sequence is TGTGCCAGCAGCTTGTTTGGGGGCTCCAATCAGCCCCAGCATTTT.